Shown below are 15 T cell receptor beta chains from a single sample sequenced in a study of cytomegalovirus exposure and HLA in healthy donors. PCR used 60 Vbeta primers and 13 Jbeta primers. The table came from immunoSEQ multiplex PCR; TCRdb's copy has only in-frame clones and leaves some out. The sample carries 95,000 to 150,000 clones, under 80% recorded once. The specimen was PBMCs. The receptors shown here come from a man aged 60 to 69 in good health and CMV-seropositive.

The chain combines TRBV10-3 with TRBJ1-5; tentative D call: TRBD1 (5 bases). The CDR3 is 14 residues long. Per germline, CDR1 ENHRY and CDR2 SYGVKD. V was pared by 5 bases and J by 4 bases, with 12 bases between. The CDR3 loop is CAISPDKANQPQHF. The CDR3 DNA is TGTGCCATCAGTCCGGACAAAGCAAATCAGCCCCAGCATTTT.

The CDR3 protein is CASSERLAGVGLPGELFF. The CDR3 DNA reads TGTGCCAGCAGCGAGAGACTAGCGGGAGTTGGGCTACCCGGGGAGCTGTTTTTT. The V gene is TRBV9, the J gene TRBJ2-2, with 12 nucleotides matching TRBD2. The germline V gene has CDR1 SGDLS and CDR2 YYNGEE. The V segment lost 3 bases and the J segment 6 bases; nucleotides outside the gene matches: 12. The CDR3 loop spans 18 amino acids. Full variable domain (outside the CDR3, taken from reference TRBV9 and TRBJ2-2): DSGVTQTPKHLITATGQRVTLRCSPRSGDLSVYWYQQSLDQGLQFLIQYYNGEERAKGNILERFSAQQFPDLHSELNLSSLELGDSALYFCASSERLAGVGLPGELFFGEGSRLTVL.

This clone was counted once. The J gene is TRBJ1-4, the V gene TRBV5-1, with TRBD1 identical over 10 bases. Trimming at V came to 4 bases and at J to 8 bases, leaving 5 bases not matched to a gene. This CDR3 comprises 14 residues. The germline V gene has CDR1 SGHRS and CDR2 YFSETQ. CDR3 sequence: CASSRGTGAEKLFF. For the CDR3, the DNA is TGCGCCAGCAGCCGAGGGACAGGGGCGGAAAAACTGTTTTTT.

V gene TRBV7-6 combines with J gene TRBJ2-7, with TRBD2 identical over 7 bases. Germline V lookup: CDR1 SGHVS, CDR2 FNYEAQ. The CDR3 runs to 14 residues. J gave up 4 bases and V 1 base, and 4 bases lay outside the gene matches. CDR3 in amino acids: CASSLDGGIYEQYF. CDR3 sequence (DNA): TGTGCCAGCAGCTTAGACGGGGGGATTTACGAGCAGTACTTC.

This rearrangement joins TRBV28 to TRBJ1-2; weak D call: TRBD1 (5 bases). The CDR3 covers 15 residues. CDR1 and CDR2 (germline): MDHEN, SYDVKM. Trimming took off 6 bases at V and 4 bases at J, with 18 bases between the two ends. CDR3 region: CASSPSAGFAYGYTF. The CDR3 coding sequence is TGTGCCAGCAGCCCTTCCGCAGGGTTTGCCTATGGCTACACCTTC.

The chain joins TRBV7-9 to TRBJ1-1; no reliable D call. V lost 3 bases, J lost 3 bases, and 11 bases lay in between. From germline, CDR1 is SEHNR and CDR2 FQNEAQ (reference sequence). The CDR3 totals 14 residues. CDR3 coding DNA: TGTGCCAGCAGCTTTGGCGGGCAGTACACTGAAGCTTTCTTT. Its translation: CASSFGGQYTEAFF.

The chain employs TRBV2 and TRBJ2-7; 8 bases match TRBD1. The CDR3 runs 15 residues. CDR1 is SNHLY and CDR2 is FYNNEI in the germline V gene. The V gene end was trimmed by 5 bases and the J gene end by 0 bases; junction bases not matched to a gene: 6. CDR3 DNA sequence: TGTGCCAGCAGTCTAGGACAGGGACCCTCCTACGAGCAGTACTTC. It encodes CASSLGQGPSYEQYF.

This clone was detected a few times. The rearrangement uses TRBV10-3 and TRBJ1-2; D ambiguous. Germline CDR1 reads ENHRY; CDR2 reads SYGVKD. This CDR3 is 14 amino acids long. V lost 4 bases, J lost 4 bases, and 13 bases lay in between. Here the CDR3 reads CAISGTGNAYGYTF. The CDR3 nucleotides read TGTGCCATCAGTGGGACGGGGAACGCCTATGGCTACACCTTC.

The V and J genes are TRBV5-1 and TRBJ2-2; TRBD1 matches at 7 bases. CDR1 is SGHRS, CDR2 YFSETQ, per germline. The CDR3 runs to 14 residues. V lost 4 bases to trimming and J lost 5 bases; unmatched junction nucleotides: 5. For the CDR3, the DNA is TGCGCCAGCAGCGAGGGGGCAGGAACCGGGGAGCTGTTTTTT. Translating it yields CASSEGAGTGELFF.

There are a few counts of this clone. In nucleotides, the CDR3 is TGTGCCAGCGACCGGGGGAGTGGGGCCAACGTCCTGACTTTC. Translated: CASDRGSGANVLTF. V gene TRBV28 combines with J gene TRBJ2-6; D perhaps matches TRBD2 (6 bases). The germline V and J ends were trimmed by 8 bases and 3 bases, with 11 bases remaining between them. Germline CDR1 is MDHEN and CDR2 is SYDVKM. The CDR3 contains 14 residues. The full variable domain, its missing parts supplied by reference TRBV28 and TRBJ2-6, is DVKVTQSSRYLVKRTGEKVFLECVQDMDHENMFWYRQDPGLGLRLIYFSYDVKMKEKGDIPEGYSVSREKKERFSLILESASTNQTSMYLCASDRGSGANVLTFGAGSRLTVL.

J is TRBJ2-1 and V is TRBV11-3; D remains ambiguous. Trimming took 1 base from V and 7 from J, leaving 5 bases between them. The germline V gene encodes CDR1 SGHNT and CDR2 YENEEA. The CDR3 length is 12 residues. Here the CDR3 reads CASSLGRNEQFF. The CDR3 region has the DNA TGTGCCAGCAGCTTAGGTCGTAATGAGCAGTTCTTC.

The chain has TRBV11-2 and TRBJ1-2, with 8 bases lining up with TRBD1. After removal of 3 bases from V and 5 bases from J, the junction contained 5 bases not matched to a gene. Germline CDR1 and CDR2: SGHAT and FQNNGV. The CDR3 loop spans 14 amino acids. This CDR3 is CASSFPGGAYGYTF. CDR3 coding DNA: TGTGCCAGCAGCTTCCCAGGGGGCGCGTATGGCTACACCTTC.

The J gene is TRBJ2-3, the V gene TRBV5-1, with 7 nucleotides matching TRBD2. The CDR3 consists of 18 residues. CDR1 and CDR2 (germline): SGHRS, YFSETQ. The V gene end was trimmed by 1 base and the J gene end by 0 bases; junction bases not matched to a gene: 11. CDR3 sequence (DNA): TGCGCCAGCAGCTTGCAACGGGACTACCTTCTGAGCACAGATACGCAGTATTTT. Translating it yields CASSLQRDYLLSTDTQYF.

This rearrangement joins TRBV18 to TRBJ2-6; 7 positions match TRBD2. V dropped 3 bases and J dropped 1; count of bases not matched to a gene: 3. The germline V gene has CDR1 KGHSH and CDR2 LQKENI. The CDR3 covers 16 residues. The CDR3 loop reads CASSPLGGSGANVLTF. In DNA form, the CDR3 reads TGTGCCAGCTCACCGCTGGGGGGGTCTGGGGCCAACGTCCTGACTTTC. The entire variable domain, with the rest obtained from reference TRBV18 and TRBJ2-6, is as follows: NAGVMQNPRHLVRRRGQEARLRCSPMKGHSHVYWYRQLPEEGLKFMVYLQKENIIDESGMPKERFSAEFPKEGPSILRIQQVVRGDSAAYFCASSPLGGSGANVLTFGAGSRLTVL.

This clone was picked up many times. The chain has TRBV7-9 and TRBJ2-7, with 12 positions matching TRBD2. The ends lost 5 bases at V and 9 bases at J; junction bases unmatched: 8. The CDR3 loop spans 14 amino acids. CDR1 and CDR2 from the germline V gene are SEHNR and FQNEAQ (reference sequence). CDR3 sequence (DNA): TGTGCCAGCAGCCCGACTAGCGGGAGAGTCGGGCAGTACTTC. Translated, it gives CASSPTSGRVGQYF.